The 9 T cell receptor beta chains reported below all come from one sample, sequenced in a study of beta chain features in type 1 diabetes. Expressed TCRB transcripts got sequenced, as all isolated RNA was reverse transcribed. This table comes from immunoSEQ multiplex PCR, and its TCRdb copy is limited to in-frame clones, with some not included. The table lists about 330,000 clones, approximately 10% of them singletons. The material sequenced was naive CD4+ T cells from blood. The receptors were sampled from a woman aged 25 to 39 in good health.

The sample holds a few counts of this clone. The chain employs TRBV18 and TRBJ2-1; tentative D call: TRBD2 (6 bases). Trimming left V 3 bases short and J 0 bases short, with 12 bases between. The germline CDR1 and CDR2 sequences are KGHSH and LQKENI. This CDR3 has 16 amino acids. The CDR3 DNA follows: TGTGCCAGCTCACCGGGGCGGGGTAGCTCCTACAATGAGCAGTTCTTC. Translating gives CASSPGRGSSYNEQFF.

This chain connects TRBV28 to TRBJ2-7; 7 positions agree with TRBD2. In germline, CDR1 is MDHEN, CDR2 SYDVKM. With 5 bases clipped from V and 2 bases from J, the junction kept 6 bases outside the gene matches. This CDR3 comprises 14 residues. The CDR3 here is CASSLGTTPYEQYF. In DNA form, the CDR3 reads TGTGCCAGCAGTCTCGGGACTACTCCCTACGAGCAGTACTTC.

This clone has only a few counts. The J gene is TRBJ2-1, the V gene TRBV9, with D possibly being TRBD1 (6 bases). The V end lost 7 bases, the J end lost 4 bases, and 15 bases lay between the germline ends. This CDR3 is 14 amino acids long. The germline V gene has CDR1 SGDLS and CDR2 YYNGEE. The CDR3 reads CASSLGDMYNEQFF. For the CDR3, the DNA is TGTGCCAGCTCCCTGGGGGACATGTACAATGAGCAGTTCTTC.

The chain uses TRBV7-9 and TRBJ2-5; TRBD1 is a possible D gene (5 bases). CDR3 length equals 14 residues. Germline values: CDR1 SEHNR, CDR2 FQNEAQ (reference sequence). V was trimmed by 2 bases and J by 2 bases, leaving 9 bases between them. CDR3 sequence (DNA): TGTGCCAGCAGCTTAAATGGGGCTCAAGAGACCCAGTACTTC. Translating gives CASSLNGAQETQYF.

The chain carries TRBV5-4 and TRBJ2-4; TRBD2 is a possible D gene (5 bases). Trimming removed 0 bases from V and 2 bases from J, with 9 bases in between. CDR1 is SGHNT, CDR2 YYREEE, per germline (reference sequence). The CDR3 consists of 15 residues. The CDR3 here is CASSLAGVTKNIQYF. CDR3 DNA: TGTGCCAGCAGCTTGGCCGGGGTGACCAAAAACATTCAGTACTTC.

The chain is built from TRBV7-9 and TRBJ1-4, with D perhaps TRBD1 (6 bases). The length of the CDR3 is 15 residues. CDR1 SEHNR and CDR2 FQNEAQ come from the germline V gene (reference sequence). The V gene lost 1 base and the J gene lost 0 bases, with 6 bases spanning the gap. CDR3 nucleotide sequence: TGTGCCAGCAGCTTAGGACAGGCAACTAATGAAAAACTGTTTTTT. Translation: CASSLGQATNEKLFF.

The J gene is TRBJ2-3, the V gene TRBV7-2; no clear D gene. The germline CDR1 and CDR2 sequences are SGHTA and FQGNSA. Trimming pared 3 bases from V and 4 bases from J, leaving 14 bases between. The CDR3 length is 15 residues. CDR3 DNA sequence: TGTGCCAGCAGCTTGCTTGTCGGCGGCGCAGATACGCAGTATTTT. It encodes CASSLLVGGADTQYF.

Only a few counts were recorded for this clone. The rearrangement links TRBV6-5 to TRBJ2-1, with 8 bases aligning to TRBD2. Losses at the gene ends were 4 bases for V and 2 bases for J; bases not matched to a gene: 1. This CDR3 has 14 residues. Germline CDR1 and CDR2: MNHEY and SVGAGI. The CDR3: CASSLLAAYNEQFF. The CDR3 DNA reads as TGTGCCAGCAGTTTACTAGCGGCCTACAATGAGCAGTTCTTC.

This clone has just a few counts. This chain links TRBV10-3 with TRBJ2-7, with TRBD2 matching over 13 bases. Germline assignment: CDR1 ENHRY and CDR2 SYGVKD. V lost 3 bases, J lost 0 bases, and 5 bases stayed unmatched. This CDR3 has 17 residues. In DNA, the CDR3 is TGTGCCATCAGTGAAGGACTAGCGGGAGTTACCTCCTACGAGCAGTACTTC. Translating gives CAISEGLAGVTSYEQYF.